The following is a T cell receptor (beta chain) sequence with its context. The data derive from a study of control samples from healthy donors and cancer patients. CDR1 and CDR2 from the germline V gene are LGHNA and YSLEER. Trimming took off 1 base at V and 4 bases at J, with 8 bases between the two ends. This CDR3 is 14 amino acids long. The assay was immunoSEQ multiplex PCR, and TCRdb's table has in-frame clones only and misses some. The sample contains tens of thousands of clones, roughly nine tenths of which appear only once. This clonotype originated in a woman in her 70s in good health. V is TRBV4-3 and J is TRBJ1-5; TRBD1 is a possible D gene (5 bases). The sequenced sample consisted of blood. CDR3 in DNA: TGCGCCAGCAGCCAAGCGCGGGGGAATCAGCCCCAGCATTTT. Its translation: CASSQARGNQPQHF.